The rows below give T cell receptor beta chains drawn from one sample of a study of T cells after yellow fever vaccination. Each CDR3 protein is one row after TCRdb ran MiXCR on the 5' RACE reads. The repertoire holds under 300,000 distinct CDR3 sequences, with roughly 13% as singletons. The specimen comprised CD4+ T cells sorted from PBMCs, sampled 45 days after the yellow fever booster vaccination. These receptors came from a man aged 25-45 years who received the YFV17D yellow fever vaccine. Each CDR3 is given with its conserved first and last residue. A D gene is named only where the DNA matches it firmly.

d_call j_call v_call cdr3_aa
- TRBJ2-5 TRBV18 CASSPQKETQYF
TRBD1 TRBJ1-5 TRBV6-1 CASRQITGGAQPQHF
- TRBJ2-5 TRBV20-1 CSAREVRGRETQYF
TRBD2 TRBJ2-7 TRBV7-2 CASSLDRGSVYEQYF
TRBD2 TRBJ2-5 TRBV29-1 CSLGEGETQYF
TRBD2 TRBJ2-7 TRBV7-3 CASSYLAGAGEQYF
- TRBJ2-1 TRBV12-3/TRBV12-4 CASSFTGGSNEQFF
TRBD2 TRBJ2-1 TRBV7-6 CASSLGSWVAGTYNEQFF
- TRBJ1-5 TRBV23-1 CASSPRPAGNQPQHF
- TRBJ1-6 TRBV28 CASSPQRARAKSPLHF
- TRBJ2-1 TRBV7-9 CASSLEGRDEQFF
- TRBJ2-3 TRBV15 CATSRDYRDTQYF
TRBD1 TRBJ2-7 TRBV12-3/TRBV12-4 CASTRDRFGYEQYF
TRBD1 TRBJ1-6 TRBV7-2 CASRLTGGASPLHF
- TRBJ1-1 TRBV20-1 CSATSGFTEAFF
- TRBJ1-4 TRBV20-1 CSAHESGLREEEKLFF
TRBD2 TRBJ2-3 TRBV9 CASSVGGLATGNTQYF
TRBD2 TRBJ2-5 TRBV10-3 CAIRPGLAVQETQYF
TRBD1 TRBJ1-5 TRBV7-8 CASSRGQGRYSNQPQHF
- TRBJ2-5 TRBV6-2/TRBV6-3 CASSYGRLQETQYF
- TRBJ2-5 TRBV11-1 CASSLWIPVTLLGPGETQYF
- TRBJ2-3 TRBV7-2 CASSLVGGSTDTQYF
- TRBJ1-5 TRBV20-1 CSALDGGNQPQHF
- TRBJ2-5 TRBV18 CASSPPDSTRETQYF
- TRBJ2-1 TRBV20-1 CSGGAGSTLRGDEQFF
TRBD2 TRBJ2-7 TRBV10-3 CAISGEAGVFEQYF
- TRBJ2-2 TRBV12-3/TRBV12-4 CASTNQLNTGELFF
- TRBJ2-2 TRBV12-3/TRBV12-4 CASSSAGELFF